This T cell receptor (beta chain) stems from a study of CD8 T cells in Susac syndrome. Germline CDR1 is PRHDT and CDR2 is FYEKMQ (reference sequence). The CDR3 is 18 residues long. J lost 3 bases, V lost 5 bases, and 9 bases had no gene match. RNA amounts of about 0.45 to 1 ug underwent reverse transcription with random hexamers. TCRdb re-analysed the immunoSEQ multiplex PCR reads in MiXCR, keeping a single row per CDR3 protein. The repertoire consists of about 130,000 distinct CDR3 sequences, with 90% to 95% occurring once and the leading ten covering 0.2% to 0.25%. This clonotype was obtained from a human donor with multiple sclerosis. Specimen: CD8+ T cells from PBMCs. The chain couples TRBV13 to TRBJ2-1; the match to TRBD2 covers 14 bases. CDR3 sequence: CASSGGTSGRGGYNEQFF. CDR3 DNA sequence: TGTGCCAGCAGCGGAGGGACTAGCGGGAGAGGGGGCTACAATGAGCAGTTCTTC.